This TCR beta chain was identified during a study of T cells in Graves' hyperthyroidism and ophthalmopathy. TCR beta CDR3 regions were amplified from RNA. HTBI primers were employed in a first-round RT-PCR of the TCR CDR3. TCRdb passed the multiplex PCR reads through MiXCR, listing each CDR3 protein once. The table records 200,000 to 250,000 distinct CDR3 sequences, approximately 25% of them present only once. General study results and limits: Ophthalmopathy, as predicted by the model, came a median around 7 months after the prediction.

This clonotype was detected ten times or more. As yet, its antigen is unknown. CDR1 and CDR2 from the germline V gene are KGHDR and SFDVKD. Trimming took 2 bases from V and 11 from J, leaving 14 bases between them. CDR3 size: 13 residues. The sequence derives from a middle-aged woman with Graves' ophthalmopathy. Sequencing input: blood. The chain uses TRBV24-1 and TRBJ1-1; the D gene is possibly TRBD1 (5 bases). The CDR3 DNA reads as TGTGCCACCAGTGATTATGGGACGCACGGGGCTTTCTTT. Residues: CATSDYGTHGAFF.